Each of the 5 T cell receptor beta chains below was sequenced from the same sample in a study of blood T cell repertoires in COVID-19. This table comes from immunoSEQ multiplex PCR, and its TCRdb copy is limited to in-frame clones, with some not included. This table has hundreds of thousands of clones, more than 75% appearing once. The material sequenced was PBMCs or T cells enriched from blood (not recorded which). The origin of the receptors is a woman aged 45-59 years who had recovered from COVID-19.

The chain joins TRBV30 to TRBJ1-5; TRBD1 might be the D (5 bases). V dropped 0 bases and J dropped 4 bases, with 16 bases sitting between them. Germline-derived CDR1 and CDR2 are GTSNPN and SVGIG (reference sequence). The CDR3 loop spans 16 amino acids. The DNA for the CDR3 is TGTGCCTGGAGTGTACGTTCAGGGTGGAATAATCAGCCCCAGCATTTT. Its protein product is CAWSVRSGWNNQPQHF.

This clone was detected once. This chain joins TRBV13 and TRBJ2-4; the D is unclear. Germline-derived CDR1 and CDR2 are PRHDT and FYEKMQ (reference sequence). The CDR3 is 16 residues long. Trimming shortened V by 2 bases and J by 1 base, and 12 bases separated the two germline ends. CDR3 sequence reads: CASSLKGSGAKNIQYF. DNA of the CDR3: TGTGCCAGCAGCTTAAAAGGCTCCGGGGCCAAAAACATTCAGTACTTC.

The rearrangement joins TRBV5-6 to TRBJ1-2, with 9 bases fitting TRBD1. The CDR3 runs to 13 residues. Germline V gives CDR1 SGHDT, CDR2 YYEEEE. V gave up 3 bases and J gave up 12 bases; unmatched junction bases: 9. In nucleotides, the CDR3 is TGTGCCAGCAGCTACCGGGACAGGGTTGTGCACACCTTC. Its translation: CASSYRDRVVHTF.

J is TRBJ2-3 and V is TRBV5-1; D perhaps matches TRBD2 (6 bases). Germline V gives CDR1 SGHRS, CDR2 YFSETQ. The CDR3 covers 14 residues. Trimming stripped 3 bases from V and 1 base from J, with 9 bases between. The CDR3 loop is CASSWRVGTDTQYF. Written as DNA, the CDR3 is TGCGCCAGCAGCTGGAGGGTGGGCACAGATACGCAGTATTTT. The whole variable domain, filled in from reference TRBV5-1 and TRBJ2-3, reads KAGVTQTPRYLIKTRGQQVTLSCSPISGHRSVSWYQQTPGQGLQFLFEYFSETQRNKGNFPGRFSGRQFSNSRSEMNVSTLELGDSALYLCASSWRVGTDTQYFGPGTRLTVL.

This sequence joins TRBV2 and TRBJ1-2; possibly TRBD1 for D (5 bases). The V and J ends lost 7 bases and 0 bases respectively, with 12 bases between them. The germline V gene has CDR1 SNHLY and CDR2 FYNNEI. This CDR3 spans 14 amino acids. The CDR3 sequence: CASTGDGANYGYTF. CDR3 sequence (DNA): TGTGCCAGCACGGGGGACGGAGCTAACTATGGCTACACCTTC.